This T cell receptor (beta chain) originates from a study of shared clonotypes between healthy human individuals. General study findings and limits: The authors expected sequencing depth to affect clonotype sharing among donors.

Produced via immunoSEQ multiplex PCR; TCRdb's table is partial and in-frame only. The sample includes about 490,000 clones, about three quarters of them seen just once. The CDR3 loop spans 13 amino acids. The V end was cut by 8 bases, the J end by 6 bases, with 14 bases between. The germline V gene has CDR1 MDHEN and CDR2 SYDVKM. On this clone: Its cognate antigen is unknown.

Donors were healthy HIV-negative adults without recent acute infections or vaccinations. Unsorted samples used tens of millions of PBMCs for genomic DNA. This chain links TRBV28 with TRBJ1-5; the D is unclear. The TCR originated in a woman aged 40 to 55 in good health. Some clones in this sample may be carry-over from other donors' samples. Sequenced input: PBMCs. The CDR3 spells CASSLVAGQPQHF. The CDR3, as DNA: TGTGCCAGCTCTCTCGTGGCCGGTCAGCCCCAGCATTTT.